A single sample is the source of the 23 T cell receptor beta chains below, sequenced in a study of post-analysis software for immune sequencing data. Unique molecular identifiers were carried by the TCR beta cDNA libraries. Each CDR3 protein gets one entry after TCRdb re-called the PCR reads with MiXCR. In the table there are some 690,000 distinct CDR3 sequences, approximately 59% of which are singletons. Study observations and caveats: Controls had lower frequencies than patients of about 5 TRBV segments, which included TRBV5-6, TRBV5-1 and TRBV20-1.

No antigens are known for them. The sample comprised blood. Receptor source: a girl aged 2-9 years with multiple sclerosis.

This clonotype turned up a few times. This chain links TRBV5-1 with TRBJ2-5, with D perhaps matching TRBD1 (6 bases). In germline, CDR1 is SGHRS, CDR2 YFSETQ. The CDR3 covers 16 residues. Deletions cut 0 bases from V and 4 bases from J, with 16 bases between. The CDR3 DNA reads as TGCGCCAGCAGCTTGGAGATCGCAGGGGTGGCAGAGACCCAGTACTTC. Its protein product is CASSLEIAGVAETQYF.

The rearrangement uses TRBV19 and TRBJ2-4, with 7 bases lining up with TRBD1. Germline V CDR1 and CDR2: LNHDA, SQIVND (reference sequence). The J segment lost 0 bases and the V segment lost 6 bases, leaving 2 bases of the junction unmatched. CDR3 length equals 14 residues. CDR3 amino acids: CASRRTGAKNIQYF. The DNA for the CDR3 is TGTGCCAGTAGACGGACAGGAGCCAAAAACATTCAGTACTTC.

The chain has TRBV10-3 and TRBJ1-5; D may be TRBD1 (5 bases). V was pared by 2 bases and J by 1 base, with 6 bases between. The germline V gene encodes CDR1 ENHRY and CDR2 SYGVKD. The CDR3 extends over 14 amino acids. This chain's CDR3 is CAISEAGSNQPQHF. CDR3 bases: TGTGCCATCAGTGAGGCAGGGAGCAATCAGCCCCAGCATTTT.

This clonotype was seen a few times. The chain combines TRBV6-5 with TRBJ1-2, with a possible D match to TRBD1 (6 bases). The CDR3 is 13 residues long. In germline, CDR1 is MNHEY, CDR2 SVGAGI. Trimming cost V 2 bases and J 4 bases, with 8 bases left between them. The CDR3 DNA sequence: TGTGCCAGCAGTTACAAACAGGGCTATGGCTACACCTTC. Its translation: CASSYKQGYGYTF.

This rearrangement joins TRBV7-2 to TRBJ1-5; D unclear. Germline CDR1 SGHTA, CDR2 FQGNSA. The V gene lost 7 bases and the J gene lost 0 bases, with 13 bases spanning the gap. The CDR3 covers 15 residues. The DNA of the CDR3 is TGTGCCAGCACCGAGAGACCGAGTAGCAATCAGCCCCAGCATTTT. This gives the protein CASTERPSSNQPQHF.

This clonotype appeared a few times. CDR3 amino acids: CSARDNYQPQHF. The CDR3 coding sequence is TGCAGTGCTAGGGACAACTATCAGCCCCAGCATTTT. The chain has TRBV20-1 and TRBJ1-5, with D perhaps TRBD1 (5 bases). The CDR3 covers 12 residues. Germline CDR1 is DFQATT and CDR2 is SNEGSKA (reference sequence). V lost 3 bases to trimming and J lost 5 bases, with 8 bases between them.

V and J are TRBV3-1 and TRBJ1-1; perhaps TRBD1 as D (5 bases). This CDR3 is 14 amino acids long. Germline lookup yields CDR1 LGHDT and CDR2 YNNKEL (reference sequence). Trimming removed 1 base from V and 6 bases from J, with 12 bases in between. CDR3 in amino acids: CASSQVRGGAEAFF. In nucleotides, the CDR3 is TGTGCCAGCAGCCAAGTAAGGGGTGGAGCTGAAGCTTTCTTT.

The V and J genes are TRBV3-1 and TRBJ1-2, with 7 bases lining up with TRBD1. Looked up from germline, CDR1 is LGHDT and CDR2 is YNNKEL (reference sequence). The CDR3 spans 14 residues. V was clipped by 1 base and J by 7 bases; unmatched bases: 6. CDR3 residues: CASSQGQGLTGYTF. In DNA form, the CDR3 reads TGTGCCAGCAGCCAAGGACAGGGTTTGACTGGCTACACCTTC.

The J gene is TRBJ2-1, the V gene TRBV20-1, with TRBD2 as a possible D gene (6 bases). Germline assignment: CDR1 DFQATT and CDR2 SNEGSKA (reference sequence). The length of the CDR3 is 14 residues. Trimming took 5 bases from V and 3 from J, leaving 14 bases between them. The CDR3 sequence: CSAGIRGGYNEQFF. As DNA, the CDR3 is TGCAGTGCTGGAATACGGGGAGGCTACAATGAGCAGTTCTTC.

This chain connects TRBV11-1 to TRBJ2-6; TRBD1 aligns across 8 bases. Germline V gene lookup returns CDR1 SGHAT and CDR2 FQDESV (reference sequence). V lost 6 bases to trimming and J lost 0 bases; unmatched junction nucleotides: 10. This CDR3 comprises 18 residues. The CDR3 DNA sequence: TGTGCCAGCAGAACCTGGGACAGGACATTCTCTGGGGCCAACGTCCTGACTTTC. Protein sequence: CASRTWDRTFSGANVLTF.

The genes are TRBV18 and TRBJ2-3; 7 bases line up with TRBD1. This CDR3 is built from 15 residues. Germline CDR1 reads KGHSH; CDR2 reads LQKENI. J was trimmed by 4 bases and V by 4 bases; bases with no gene match: 8. The CDR3 sequence is CASSQSTGKADTQYF. The CDR3 DNA follows: TGTGCCAGCTCACAATCGACAGGGAAAGCAGATACGCAGTATTTT.

This clonotype has a handful of counts. This chain joins TRBV5-1 and TRBJ2-1; 14 bases map to TRBD2. The last part of the DNA fits TRBJ2-7 better; the J call may be wrong. This CDR3 contains 18 residues. Germline assignment: CDR1 SGHRS and CDR2 YFSETQ. This CDR3 is CASSSGTSGSSSYNEQYF. The DNA for the CDR3 is TGCGCCAGCAGCTCCGGGACTAGCGGGAGTAGCTCCTACAATGAGCAGTACTTC.

This chain connects TRBV4-1 to TRBJ1-5, with 8 bases matching TRBD1. The V and J ends lost 1 base and 3 bases, in that order; junction bases with no gene match: 5. CDR1 and CDR2 (germline): MGHRA, YSYEKL. CDR3 length equals 16 residues. The CDR3 spells CASSQADRDPNQPQHF. The DNA for the CDR3 is TGCGCCAGCAGCCAAGCGGACAGGGATCCCAATCAGCCCCAGCATTTT.

The CDR3 protein is CASSQGWGGQGENQPQHF. The CDR3 DNA is TGCGCCAGCAGCCAAGGATGGGGGGGACAGGGGGAAAATCAGCCCCAGCATTTT. The chain carries TRBV4-3 and TRBJ1-5, with TRBD1 matching 11 bases. Germline V gene data show CDR1 as LGHNA and CDR2 as YSLEER. V was clipped by 1 base and J by 4 bases; unmatched bases: 9. The CDR3 is 18 residues long.

This clonotype was seen a handful of times. The chain carries TRBV5-1 and TRBJ2-7; 9 bases align to TRBD1. The junction had 13 bases not matched to a gene; V was cut back by 2 bases and J by 1 base. The CDR3 covers 18 residues. In germline, CDR1 is SGHRS, CDR2 YFSETQ. CDR3 sequence: CASSLGPGTGFDSYEQYF. DNA for the CDR3: TGCGCCAGCAGCTTAGGTCCCGGGACAGGGTTTGATTCCTACGAGCAGTACTTC. The full variable domain, in which reference TRBV5-1 and TRBJ2-7 provide the parts outside the CDR3, is KAGVTQTPRYLIKTRGQQVTLSCSPISGHRSVSWYQQTPGQGLQFLFEYFSETQRNKGNFPGRFSGRQFSNSRSEMNVSTLELGDSALYLCASSLGPGTGFDSYEQYFGPGTRLTVT.

The chain combines TRBV29-1 with TRBJ1-2, with D hard to call. V was trimmed by 2 bases and J by 3 bases, leaving 7 bases between them. Germline V gene data show CDR1 as SQVTM and CDR2 as ANQGSEA. The CDR3 runs to 12 residues. DNA of the CDR3: TGCAGCGTTGAAAGAGACGACTATGGCTACACCTTC. It is translated as CSVERDDYGYTF.

The CDR3 DNA is TGTGCCAGCCTAAAGAGCGGGAGCTTCAGGGAGCAGTACTTC. It translates to CASLKSGSFREQYF. This chain links TRBV28 with TRBJ2-5, with 8 bases identical to TRBD2. Trimming removed 8 bases from V and 11 bases from J; junction bases left unmatched: 16. The CDR3 is 14 amino acids. CDR1 and CDR2 from the germline V gene are MDHEN and SYDVKM.

A few counts support this clonotype. The chain uses TRBV29-1 and TRBJ2-7; tentative D call: TRBD2 (6 bases). The CDR3 loop spans 14 amino acids. Per the germline V gene, CDR1 is SQVTM and CDR2 is ANQGSEA. Trimming left V 7 bases short and J 6 bases short, with 22 bases between. The CDR3 sequence: CSATWGGPGSEQYF. As DNA, the CDR3 is TGCAGCGCCACCTGGGGAGGACCCGGGTCCGAGCAGTACTTC.

In its sample, this clonotype was seen a few times. This rearrangement joins TRBV12-3 or TRBV12-4 to TRBJ2-1, with 10 nucleotides matching TRBD1. CDR3 length: 15 residues. Germline trimming cut 10 bases from V and 6 bases from J; bases unmatched to any gene: 12. The CDR3 coding sequence is TGTGCCATCCATCCCCCGGGACAGGGGACCAATGAGCAGTTCTTC. Translating it yields CAIHPPGQGTNEQFF.

The chain carries TRBV12-3 or TRBV12-4 and TRBJ1-1; TRBD1 matches 10 bases. CDR3 size: 15 residues. V trimming: 3 bases; J trimming: 3 bases; junction bases outside the gene matches: 4. The CDR3 sequence is CASSFGQGEDTEAFF. CDR3 bases: TGTGCCAGCAGTTTCGGACAGGGGGAGGACACTGAAGCTTTCTTT.

The chain recombines TRBV12-3 or TRBV12-4 with TRBJ2-1, with 12 bases identical to TRBD1. V lost 3 bases, J lost 10 bases, and 7 bases stayed unmatched. The CDR3 extends over 15 amino acids. Written as DNA, the CDR3 is TGTGCCAGCAGTTTCTTGGGACAGGGGGCATGGGAGCAGTTCTTC. As protein: CASSFLGQGAWEQFF.

The rearrangement joins TRBV6-4 to TRBJ1-1, with D perhaps TRBD1 (5 bases). Trimming took off 6 bases at V and 4 bases at J, with 15 bases between the two ends. CDR3 length: 14 residues. Germline V CDR1 and CDR2: MRHNA, SNTAGT. CDR3 residues: CASSEGRGSTEAFF. The CDR3 nucleotides are TGTGCCAGCAGCGAGGGTCGGGGGAGCACTGAAGCTTTCTTT.

V is TRBV14 and J is TRBJ1-2; 8 nucleotides line up with TRBD1. CDR3 length: 14 residues. Germline CDR1 SGHDN, CDR2 FVKESK. V dropped 3 bases and J dropped 5; count of bases not matched to a gene: 5. The CDR3 sequence: CASSHERQGYGYTF. The CDR3 nucleotides are TGTGCCAGCAGCCATGAGAGACAGGGGTATGGCTACACCTTC.